One sample yielded the 12 T cell receptor beta chains listed below, sequenced in a study of OX40 agonist ivuxolimab in advanced cancers. The method was immunoSEQ multiplex PCR; TCRdb's version includes in-frame clones alone and lacks a portion of them. The sample includes 14,000 or so clones, about four fifths of them seen just once. This specimen consisted of CD4+ or CD8+ T cells sorted from blood, obtained in a trial of the OX40 agonist ivuxolimab. These receptors were taken from an adult with an advanced solid tumor such as melanoma, head and neck, liver or kidney cancer.

V gene TRBV15 combines with J gene TRBJ2-3; D remains ambiguous. CDR3 length: 14 residues. Per the germline V gene, CDR1 is LNHNV and CDR2 is YYDKDF (reference sequence). V was clipped by 0 bases and J by 1 base, with 5 bases between them. CDR3 sequence (DNA): TGTGCCACCAGCAGAGACAGCCGCACAGATACGCAGTATTTT. Protein product: CATSRDSRTDTQYF. Based on the CDR3 plus reference TRBV15 and TRBJ2-3, the full variable domain is DAMVIQNPRYQVTQFGKPVTLSCSQTLNHNVMYWYQQKSSQAPKLLFHYYDKDFNNEADTPDNFQSRRPNTSFCFLDIRSPGLGDTAMYLCATSRDSRTDTQYFGPGTRLTVL.

Here the CDR3 reads CATSADGLSYEQYF. Written as DNA, the CDR3 is TGTGCCACCAGCGCCGATGGACTATCCTACGAGCAGTACTTC. The chain links TRBV15 to TRBJ2-7; the D gene is possibly TRBD2 (6 bases). Germline CDR1 reads LNHNV; CDR2 reads YYDKDF (reference sequence). CDR3 size: 14 residues. Trimming removed 5 bases from V and 1 base from J, with 12 bases in between.

This chain connects TRBV6-6 to TRBJ2-7, with TRBD1 matching 7 bases. The CDR3 has 15 residues. With 2 bases clipped from V and 2 bases from J, the junction kept 6 bases outside the gene matches. From germline, CDR1 is MNHNY and CDR2 SVGAGI (reference sequence). The CDR3 sequence is CASSYATGEAYEQYF. In DNA, the CDR3 is TGTGCCAGCAGTTACGCTACAGGGGAAGCCTACGAGCAGTACTTC.

This clone was recorded a few times. The chain employs TRBV30 and TRBJ2-1, with D unclear. Germline V gives CDR1 GTSNPN, CDR2 SVGIG (reference sequence). V dropped 2 bases and J dropped 10 bases, with 12 bases sitting between them. The CDR3 is 12 residues long. The CDR3 region has the DNA TGTGCCTGGAGTCCAACCAGTCGGGAGCAGTTCTTC. This translates into CAWSPTSREQFF.

The V and J genes are TRBV7-8 and TRBJ2-7; TRBD1 matches 8 bases. The CDR3 totals 12 residues. Germline CDR1 is SGHVS and CDR2 is FQNEAQ. After removal of 6 bases from V and 5 bases from J, the junction contained 3 bases not matched to a gene. CDR3 loop: CASSETGDEQYF. Here the CDR3 DNA reads TGTGCCAGCAGTGAGACAGGGGACGAGCAGTACTTC.

This clone was seen a single time. The chain carries TRBV11-3 and TRBJ2-1, with 12 bases aligning to TRBD2. The CDR3 has 14 amino acids. J lost 9 bases, V lost 3 bases, and 3 bases had no gene match. Germline assignment: CDR1 SGHNT and CDR2 YENEEA. The CDR3 is CASSFGLAGSEQFF. In nucleotides, the CDR3 is TGTGCCAGCAGCTTCGGACTAGCGGGAAGTGAGCAGTTCTTC.

The rearrangement joins TRBV19 to TRBJ2-1, with D maybe TRBD1 (6 bases). The CDR3 is made up of 18 amino acids. Per germline, CDR1 LNHDA and CDR2 SQIVND (reference sequence). V lost 7 bases to trimming and J lost 2 bases, with 24 bases between them. CDR3 region: CASTPTAGVISTYNEQFF. The DNA for the CDR3 is TGTGCCAGTACCCCTACGGCAGGGGTCATTTCCACCTACAATGAGCAGTTCTTC.

The chain is built from TRBV27 and TRBJ2-7; either TRBD1 or TRBD2 may fit D (5 bases each). The CDR3 has 15 amino acids. Germline loops: CDR1 MNHEY, CDR2 SMNVEV (reference sequence). V lost 5 bases and J lost 0, with 14 bases in between. This CDR3 is CASSEYRDVSYEQYF. The CDR3 DNA sequence: TGTGCCAGCAGTGAATACCGGGACGTCTCCTACGAGCAGTACTTC.

This clone showed up just once. This chain uses TRBV7-9 with TRBJ2-1, with D uncertain. This CDR3 has 16 residues. Per germline, CDR1 SEHNR and CDR2 FQNEAQ (reference sequence). V was clipped by 1 base and J by 7 bases, with 17 bases between them. This CDR3 is CASSLVALELLNEQFF. In nucleotides, the CDR3 is TGTGCCAGCAGCTTAGTGGCGTTAGAACTCCTTAATGAGCAGTTCTTC.

The chain recombines TRBV7-9 with TRBJ2-5; TRBD1 agrees at 7 bases. CDR3 length equals 15 residues. From germline, CDR1 is SEHNR and CDR2 FQNEAQ (reference sequence). Germline trimming cut 3 bases from V and 3 bases from J; bases unmatched to any gene: 7. The CDR3 spells CASSFRQGFEETQYF. For the CDR3, the DNA is TGTGCCAGCAGCTTTAGACAGGGTTTTGAAGAGACCCAGTACTTC.

The sample holds a few counts of this clone. It is unclear where the CDR3 begins or ends on the DNA, so no DNA is shown, and the CDR3 is as TCRdb lists it. The chain links TRBV28 to TRBJ2-7; the D call of TRBD1 is as the table states it, not checked on the DNA. The CDR3 adds up to 16 amino acids, both ends counted. Germline CDR1 reads MDHEN; CDR2 reads SYDVKM. CDR3 in amino acids: CASSILGTRGSYEQYF.

This clone was recorded a few times. The chain links TRBV28 to TRBJ2-3; 7 bases are a match to TRBD2. The CDR3 sequence is 15 residues long. CDR1 is MDHEN and CDR2 is SYDVKM in the germline V gene. The J segment lost 6 bases and the V segment lost 2 bases, leaving 8 bases of the junction unmatched. The CDR3 coding sequence is TGTGCCAGCAGTTTAGGCGGGAGCGGGTTGGATACGCAGTATTTT. As protein: CASSLGGSGLDTQYF.